The clone carrying this T cell receptor (beta chain) was seen a few times. Its cognate antigen is unknown. These data belong to a study of response to subunit inactivated influenza vaccine. The study, taken as a whole, reports: Seasonal influenza vaccination, on each occasion, was suggested by the authors to recruit few new T cells.

The CDR3 extends over 16 amino acids. V was shortened by 3 bases and J by 0 bases, with 14 bases between the two germline ends. Germline V gene lookup returns CDR1 SGHRS and CDR2 YFSETQ. TCRdb re-derived calls from the RT-PCR reads in MiXCR, one entry per CDR3 protein. The table includes roughly 570,000 distinct CDR3 sequences, 10% to 15% detected once. This specimen was PBMCs from blood, taken roughly 46 days after vaccination. The V call is TRBV5-1, the J call TRBJ2-3; TRBD2 is a possible D gene (5 bases). This sequence originates from a man aged 45-60 years who received an inactivated influenza vaccine. CDR3 coding DNA: TGCGCCAGCAGCTCCGGGATTACGCGGAGCACAGATACGCAGTATTTT. It encodes CASSSGITRSTDTQYF.